This is a list of T cell receptor beta chains from one sample in a study of graft-versus-host responses after intestinal transplantation. Profiling relied on immunoSEQ multiplex PCR, and the TCRdb table lists in-frame clones only, not all of them. The sample gives about 110,000 clones, about 91% of which show up once; approximately 0.76% is in the top ten. No antigen has been identified for these receptors. The sequences come from unstimulated CD4+ T cells sorted from spleen or lymph node cells, collected before transplant. The receptor source for this set is a human donor who was the organ donor for an intestinal transplant. The CDR3 runs from the conserved cysteine through the conserved F or W.

v_call: TRBV5-1
j_call: TRBJ2-2
cdr3_aa: CASSEGLAGFTGELFF

v_call: TRBV5-4
j_call: TRBJ1-1
cdr3_aa: CASSLNPGQGNTEAFF

v_call: TRBV5-1
j_call: TRBJ2-5
cdr3_aa: CASSPAGGWETQYF

v_call: TRBV27
j_call: TRBJ2-1
cdr3_aa: CASSLAGGPYNEQFF

v_call: TRBV5-6
j_call: TRBJ2-1
cdr3_aa: CASSLFSEQFF

v_call: TRBV7-9
j_call: TRBJ2-5
cdr3_aa: CASSLDIRDQETQYF

v_call: TRBV30
j_call: TRBJ2-7
cdr3_aa: CAWSLGLAVRRAYEQYF

v_call: TRBV19
j_call: TRBJ1-2
cdr3_aa: CASSTYGEANYGYTF

v_call: TRBV28
j_call: TRBJ2-3
cdr3_aa: CASSTSSEASDTQYF

v_call: TRBV7-9
j_call: TRBJ1-1
cdr3_aa: CASSRAGATNTEAFF

v_call: TRBV5-1
j_call: TRBJ2-3
cdr3_aa: CASSSGTGYLGTDTQYF

v_call: TRBV6-1
j_call: TRBJ2-4
cdr3_aa: CASSELAGGIQYF

v_call: TRBV19
j_call: TRBJ2-3
cdr3_aa: CASSISHGEADTQYF

v_call: TRBV2
j_call: TRBJ1-2
cdr3_aa: CASRSGTGVRGYTF

v_call: TRBV6-1
j_call: TRBJ2-7
cdr3_aa: CAITGRPSSYEQYF

v_call: TRBV19
j_call: TRBJ1-1
cdr3_aa: CASRTVTRTLEAFF

v_call: TRBV4-1
j_call: TRBJ2-2
cdr3_aa: CASSQADRLNTGELFF

v_call: TRBV29-1
j_call: TRBJ2-5
cdr3_aa: CSVAPGRAIKETQYF

v_call: TRBV6-1
j_call: TRBJ1-4
cdr3_aa: CASSELRGRGEKLFF

v_call: TRBV6-1
j_call: TRBJ1-5
cdr3_aa: CASRSSRGAVQPQHF

v_call: TRBV5-6
j_call: TRBJ2-7
cdr3_aa: CASTLAGASSYEQYF

v_call: TRBV27
j_call: TRBJ2-1
cdr3_aa: CASSFEALARERFF

v_call: TRBV18
j_call: TRBJ1-2
cdr3_aa: CASSRGALPDGYTF